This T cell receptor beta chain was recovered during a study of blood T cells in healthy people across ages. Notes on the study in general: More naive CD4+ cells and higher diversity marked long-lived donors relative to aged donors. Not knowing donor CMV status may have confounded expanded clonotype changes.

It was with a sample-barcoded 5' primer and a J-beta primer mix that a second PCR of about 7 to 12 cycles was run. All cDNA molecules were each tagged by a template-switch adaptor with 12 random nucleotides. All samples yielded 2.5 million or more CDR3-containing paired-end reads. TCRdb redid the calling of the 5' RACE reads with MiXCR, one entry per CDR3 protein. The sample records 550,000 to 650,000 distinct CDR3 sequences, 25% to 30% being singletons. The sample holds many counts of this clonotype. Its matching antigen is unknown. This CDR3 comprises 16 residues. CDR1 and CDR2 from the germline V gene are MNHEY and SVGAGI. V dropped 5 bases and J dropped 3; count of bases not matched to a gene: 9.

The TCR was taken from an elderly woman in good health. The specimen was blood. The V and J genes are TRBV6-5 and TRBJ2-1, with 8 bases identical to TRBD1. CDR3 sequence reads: CASSQLGTGFYNEQFF. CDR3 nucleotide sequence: TGTGCCAGCAGTCAGTTAGGGACAGGATTCTACAATGAGCAGTTCTTC.